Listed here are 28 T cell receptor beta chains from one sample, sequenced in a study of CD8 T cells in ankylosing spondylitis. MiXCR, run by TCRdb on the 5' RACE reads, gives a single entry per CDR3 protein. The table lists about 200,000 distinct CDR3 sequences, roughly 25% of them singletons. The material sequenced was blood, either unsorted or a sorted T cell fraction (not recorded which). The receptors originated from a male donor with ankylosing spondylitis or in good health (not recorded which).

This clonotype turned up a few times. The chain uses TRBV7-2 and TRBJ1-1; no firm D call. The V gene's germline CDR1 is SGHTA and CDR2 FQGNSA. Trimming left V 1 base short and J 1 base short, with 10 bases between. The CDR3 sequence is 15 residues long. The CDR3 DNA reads TGTGCCAGCAGCTTAGTGGCGGGCCCGAACACTGAAGCTTTCTTT. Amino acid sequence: CASSLVAGPNTEAFF.

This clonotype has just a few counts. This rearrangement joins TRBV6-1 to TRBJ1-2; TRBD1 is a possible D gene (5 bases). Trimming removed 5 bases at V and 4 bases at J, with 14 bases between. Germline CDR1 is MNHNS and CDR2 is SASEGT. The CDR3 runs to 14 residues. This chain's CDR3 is CASSKPTATYGYTF. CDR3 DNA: TGTGCCAGCAGTAAACCGACAGCGACCTATGGCTACACCTTC.

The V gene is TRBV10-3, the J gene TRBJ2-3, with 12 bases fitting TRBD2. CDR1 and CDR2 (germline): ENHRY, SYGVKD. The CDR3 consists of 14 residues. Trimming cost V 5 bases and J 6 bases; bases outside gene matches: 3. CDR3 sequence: CAISRLAGEDTQYF. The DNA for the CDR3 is TGTGCCATCAGTAGACTAGCGGGAGAGGATACGCAGTATTTT.

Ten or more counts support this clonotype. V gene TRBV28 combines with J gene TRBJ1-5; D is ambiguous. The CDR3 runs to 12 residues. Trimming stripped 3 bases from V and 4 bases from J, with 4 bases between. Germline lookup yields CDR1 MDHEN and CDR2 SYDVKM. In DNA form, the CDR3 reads TGTGCCAGCAGTTTTGCAAATCAGCCCCAGCATTTT. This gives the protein CASSFANQPQHF.

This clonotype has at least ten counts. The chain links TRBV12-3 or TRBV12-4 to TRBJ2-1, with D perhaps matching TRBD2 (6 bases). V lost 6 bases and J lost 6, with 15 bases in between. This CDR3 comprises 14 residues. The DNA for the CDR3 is TGTGCCAGCAGACACCTGGAGGAGGGCAATGAGCAGTTCTTC. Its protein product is CASRHLEEGNEQFF.

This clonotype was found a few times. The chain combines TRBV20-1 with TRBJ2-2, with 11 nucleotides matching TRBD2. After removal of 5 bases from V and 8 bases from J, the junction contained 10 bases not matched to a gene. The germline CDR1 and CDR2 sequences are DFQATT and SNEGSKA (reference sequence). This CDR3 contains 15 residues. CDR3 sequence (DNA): TGCAGTGCTCCCGTTAGCGGGAGGGGTTGGGGGGAGCTGTTTTTT. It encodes CSAPVSGRGWGELFF.

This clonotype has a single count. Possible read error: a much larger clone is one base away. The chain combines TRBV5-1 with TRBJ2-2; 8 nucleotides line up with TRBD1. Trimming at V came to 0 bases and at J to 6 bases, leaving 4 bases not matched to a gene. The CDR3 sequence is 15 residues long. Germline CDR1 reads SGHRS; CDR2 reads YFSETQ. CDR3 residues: CASSLEQGVSGELFF. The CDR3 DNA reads TGCGCCAGCAGCTTGGAACAGGGGGTGTCCGGGGAGCTGTTTTTT.

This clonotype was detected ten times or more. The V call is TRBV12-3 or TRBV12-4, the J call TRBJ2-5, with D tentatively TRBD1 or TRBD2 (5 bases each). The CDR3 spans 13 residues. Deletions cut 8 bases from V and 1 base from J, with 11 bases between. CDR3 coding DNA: TGTGCCAGCTGTACCGGGGCCCAAGAGACCCAGTACTTC. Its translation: CASCTGAQETQYF.

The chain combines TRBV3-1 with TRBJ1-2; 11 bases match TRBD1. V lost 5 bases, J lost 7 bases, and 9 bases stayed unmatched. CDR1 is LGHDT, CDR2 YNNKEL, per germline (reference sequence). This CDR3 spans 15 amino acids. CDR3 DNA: TGTGCCAGCAGCTTCACGGACAGGGGGCGAAGTGGCTACACCTTC. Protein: CASSFTDRGRSGYTF.

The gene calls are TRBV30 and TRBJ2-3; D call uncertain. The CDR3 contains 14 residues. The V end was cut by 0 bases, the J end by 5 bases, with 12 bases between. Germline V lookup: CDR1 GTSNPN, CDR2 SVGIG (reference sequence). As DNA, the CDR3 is TGTGCCTGGAGTGTACAAGGGCTTGAAGATACGCAGTATTTT. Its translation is CAWSVQGLEDTQYF. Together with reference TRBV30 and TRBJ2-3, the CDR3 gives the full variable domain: SQTIHQWPATLVQPVGSPLSLECTVEGTSNPNLYWYRQAAGRGLQLLFYSVGIGQISSEVPQNLSASRPQDRQFILSSKKLLLSDSGFYLCAWSVQGLEDTQYFGPGTRLTVL.

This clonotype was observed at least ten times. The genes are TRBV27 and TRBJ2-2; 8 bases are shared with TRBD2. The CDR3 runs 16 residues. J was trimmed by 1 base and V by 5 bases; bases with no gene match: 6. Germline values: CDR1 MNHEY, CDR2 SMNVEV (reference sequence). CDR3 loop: CASSLIAGLNTGELFF. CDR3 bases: TGTGCCAGCAGTCTGATAGCGGGATTGAACACCGGGGAGCTGTTTTTT.

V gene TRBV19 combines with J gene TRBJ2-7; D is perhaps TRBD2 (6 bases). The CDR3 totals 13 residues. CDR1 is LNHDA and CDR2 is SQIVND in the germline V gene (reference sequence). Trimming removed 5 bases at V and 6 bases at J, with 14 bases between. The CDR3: CASSWERASEQYF. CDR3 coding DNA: TGTGCCAGTAGTTGGGAGCGGGCCAGCGAGCAGTACTTC.

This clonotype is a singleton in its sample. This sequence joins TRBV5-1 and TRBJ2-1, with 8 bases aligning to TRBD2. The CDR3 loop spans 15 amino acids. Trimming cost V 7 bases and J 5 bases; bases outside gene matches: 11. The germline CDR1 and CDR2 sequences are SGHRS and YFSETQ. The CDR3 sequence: CASPLGEAGDNEQFF. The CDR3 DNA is TGCGCCAGCCCCCTCGGAGAAGCGGGAGACAATGAGCAGTTCTTC.

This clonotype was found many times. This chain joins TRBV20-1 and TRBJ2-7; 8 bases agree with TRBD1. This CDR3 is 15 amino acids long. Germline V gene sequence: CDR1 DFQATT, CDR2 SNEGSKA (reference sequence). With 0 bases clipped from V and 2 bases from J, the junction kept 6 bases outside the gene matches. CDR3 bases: TGCAGTGCTAGAGATCCTAGACAGGGGCCCTACGAGCAGTACTTC. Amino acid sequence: CSARDPRQGPYEQYF.

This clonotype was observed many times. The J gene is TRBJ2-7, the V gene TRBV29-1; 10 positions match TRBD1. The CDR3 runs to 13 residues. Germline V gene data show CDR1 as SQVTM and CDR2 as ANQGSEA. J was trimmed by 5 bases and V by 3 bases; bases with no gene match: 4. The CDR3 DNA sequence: TGCAGCGTTGAGGGACAGGGGTTCGACGAGCAGTACTTC. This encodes CSVEGQGFDEQYF.

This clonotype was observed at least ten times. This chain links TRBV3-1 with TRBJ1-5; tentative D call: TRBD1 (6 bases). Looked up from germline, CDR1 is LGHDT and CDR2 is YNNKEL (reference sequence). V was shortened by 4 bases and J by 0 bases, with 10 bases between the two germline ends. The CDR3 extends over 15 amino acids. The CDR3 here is CASSLGTISNQPQHF. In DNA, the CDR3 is TGTGCCAGCAGCCTAGGGACAATTAGCAATCAGCCCCAGCATTTT.

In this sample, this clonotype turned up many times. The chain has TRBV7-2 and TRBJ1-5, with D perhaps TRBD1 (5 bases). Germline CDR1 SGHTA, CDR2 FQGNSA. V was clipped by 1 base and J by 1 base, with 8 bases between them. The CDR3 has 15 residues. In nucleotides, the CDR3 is TGTGCCAGCAGCTTAGTGGGACCGAGCAATCAGCCCCAGCATTTT. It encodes CASSLVGPSNQPQHF.

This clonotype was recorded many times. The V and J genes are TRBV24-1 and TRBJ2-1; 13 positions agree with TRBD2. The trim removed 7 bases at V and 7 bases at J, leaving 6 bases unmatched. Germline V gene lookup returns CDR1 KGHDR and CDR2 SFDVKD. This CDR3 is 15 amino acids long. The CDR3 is CATRPTSGRTNEQFF. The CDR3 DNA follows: TGTGCCACCAGGCCGACTAGCGGGAGGACTAATGAGCAGTTCTTC.

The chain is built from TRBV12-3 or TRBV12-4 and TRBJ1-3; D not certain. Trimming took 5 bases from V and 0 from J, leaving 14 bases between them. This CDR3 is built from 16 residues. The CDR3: CASSPHQPSSGNTIYF. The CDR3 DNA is TGTGCCAGCAGTCCCCATCAGCCTAGCTCTGGAAACACCATATATTTT.

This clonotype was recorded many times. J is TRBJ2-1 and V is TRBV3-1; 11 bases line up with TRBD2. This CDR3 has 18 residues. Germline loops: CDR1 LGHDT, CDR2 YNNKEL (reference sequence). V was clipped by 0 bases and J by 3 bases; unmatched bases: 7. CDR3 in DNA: TGTGCCAGCAGCCAAGATCAGCTAGCGGGAGGAGGCTACAATGAGCAGTTCTTC. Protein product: CASSQDQLAGGGYNEQFF.

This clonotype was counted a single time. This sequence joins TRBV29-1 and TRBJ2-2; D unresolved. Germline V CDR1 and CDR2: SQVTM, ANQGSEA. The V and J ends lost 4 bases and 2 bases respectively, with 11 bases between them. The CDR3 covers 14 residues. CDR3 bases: TGCAGCGTTGGGTCGGGCAGTAACACCGGGGAGCTGTTTTTT. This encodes CSVGSGSNTGELFF.

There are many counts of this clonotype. CDR3 loop: CSVVGLGGTEAFF. CDR3 bases: TGCAGCGTTGTGGGGCTGGGAGGCACTGAAGCTTTCTTT. This chain uses TRBV29-1 with TRBJ1-1, with D possibly matching TRBD1 (5 bases). The germline V gene has CDR1 SQVTM and CDR2 ANQGSEA. Trimming left V 4 bases short and J 4 bases short, with 13 bases between. The CDR3 runs to 13 residues.

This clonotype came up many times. CDR3 in DNA: TGCAGTGCTAAGGCGGGCAGCACAGATACGCAGTATTTT. Its protein is CSAKAGSTDTQYF. V usage is TRBV20-1 and J usage is TRBJ2-3; D is perhaps TRBD2 (5 bases). The CDR3 consists of 13 residues. Per germline, CDR1 DFQATT and CDR2 SNEGSKA (reference sequence). Trimming removed 4 bases from V and 0 bases from J, with 8 bases in between.

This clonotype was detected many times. CDR3 DNA sequence: TGCAGTGCGGCGGCGACAGGGGCGGGCAATCAGCCCCAGCATTTT. Residues: CSAAATGAGNQPQHF. The chain recombines TRBV20-1 with TRBJ1-5; 8 nucleotides agree with TRBD1. The V segment lost 6 bases and the J segment 2 bases; nucleotides outside the gene matches: 9. Per germline, CDR1 DFQATT and CDR2 SNEGSKA (reference sequence). The CDR3 loop spans 15 amino acids.

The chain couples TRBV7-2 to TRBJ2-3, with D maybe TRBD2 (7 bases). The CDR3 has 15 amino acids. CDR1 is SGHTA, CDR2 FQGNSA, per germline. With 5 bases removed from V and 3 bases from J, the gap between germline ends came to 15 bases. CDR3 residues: CASSNGRGPTDTQYF. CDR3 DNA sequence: TGTGCCAGCAGCAACGGGCGGGGGCCGACAGATACGCAGTATTTT.

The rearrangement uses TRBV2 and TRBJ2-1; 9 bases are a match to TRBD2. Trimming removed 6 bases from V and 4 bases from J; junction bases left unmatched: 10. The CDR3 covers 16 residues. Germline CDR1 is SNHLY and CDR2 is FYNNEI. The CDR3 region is CASRAGWTSAYNEQFF. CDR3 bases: TGTGCCAGCAGGGCCGGGTGGACTAGCGCTTACAATGAGCAGTTCTTC.

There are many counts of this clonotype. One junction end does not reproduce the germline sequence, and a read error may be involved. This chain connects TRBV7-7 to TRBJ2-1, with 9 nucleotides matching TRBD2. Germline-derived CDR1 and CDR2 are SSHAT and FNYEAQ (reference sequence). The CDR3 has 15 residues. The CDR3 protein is CASSLGLAGIDEQFF. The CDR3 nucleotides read TGTGCTAGCAGCTTGGGGCTAGCGGGAATCGATGAGCAGTTCTTC.

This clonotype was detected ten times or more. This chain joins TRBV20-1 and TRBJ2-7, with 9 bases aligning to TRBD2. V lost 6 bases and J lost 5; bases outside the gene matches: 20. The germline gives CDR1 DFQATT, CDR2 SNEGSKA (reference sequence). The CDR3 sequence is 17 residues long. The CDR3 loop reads CSAPPWTSASGTDEQYF. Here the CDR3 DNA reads TGCAGTGCCCCTCCGTGGACGTCGGCTAGCGGGACCGACGAGCAGTACTTC.